This T cell receptor (beta chain) was sequenced in a study of T cell responses to AZD1222 COVID-19 vaccine. V shed 2 bases and J shed 2 bases, with 14 bases lying between them. Germline loops: CDR1 SEHNR, CDR2 FQNEAQ (reference sequence). The CDR3 is 16 amino acids. Sequenced by immunoSEQ multiplex PCR; TCRdb stores in-frame clones only, minus some. The sample gives some 150,000 clones, just over 90% of which show up once; roughly 2% is in the top ten. The sequence was collected from an adult who received the AZD1222 COVID-19 vaccine. The chain joins TRBV7-9 to TRBJ2-3; no definite D call. Sequencing was performed on peripheral blood, taken 28 days after the second AZD1222 dose. The CDR3 loop reads CASSLLARTVTDTQYF. As DNA, the CDR3 is TGTGCCAGCAGCTTACTTGCGCGGACGGTCACAGATACGCAGTATTTT.